The 11 T cell receptor beta chains presented below share a single source sample, sequenced in a study of blood T cell repertoires in COVID-19. Some clones are missing from TCRdb's copy, which holds only in-frame ones; the method was immunoSEQ multiplex PCR. The sample holds 200,000 to 300,000 clones, about nine tenths seen once. Material: PBMCs or T cells enriched from blood (not recorded which). Every receptor here comes from a man aged 50-59 years who had been exposed to COVID-19.

The chain is built from TRBV11-2 and TRBJ1-2; D is ambiguous. The CDR3 loop spans 14 amino acids. Trimming pared 2 bases from V and 8 bases from J, leaving 15 bases between. Germline values: CDR1 SGHAT, CDR2 FQNNGV. CDR3 DNA: TGTGCCAGCAGCTTAAGTCCCGGGGTCAGGGGCTACACCTTC. Translated: CASSLSPGVRGYTF.

The J gene is TRBJ2-1, the V gene TRBV28; TRBD1 agrees at 8 bases. The CDR3 has 15 residues. In germline, CDR1 is MDHEN, CDR2 SYDVKM. With 3 bases clipped from V and 6 bases from J, the junction kept 7 bases outside the gene matches. The CDR3 here is CASSFGQGGGNEQFF. The CDR3 DNA reads as TGTGCCAGCAGTTTTGGACAGGGAGGTGGCAATGAGCAGTTCTTC.

The J gene is TRBJ2-7, the V gene TRBV5-1, with 12 bases fitting TRBD2. CDR1 and CDR2 from the germline V gene are SGHRS and YFSETQ. Trimming removed 4 bases from V and 2 bases from J; junction bases left unmatched: 13. The CDR3 extends over 18 amino acids. The CDR3 loop is CASSRPPTTSGSAYEQYV. CDR3 sequence (DNA): TGCGCCAGCAGCCGCCCACCTACGACTAGCGGGAGCGCCTACGAGCAGTACGTC.

V usage is TRBV13 and J usage is TRBJ1-4, with TRBD1 matching over 8 bases. V lost 8 bases and J lost 6; bases outside the gene matches: 20. The germline gives CDR1 PRHDT, CDR2 FYEKMQ (reference sequence). CDR3 size: 18 residues. CDR3 nucleotides: TGTGCCAGCGTAAAAAAAAAGGGGTCAGGGGGCCCGTATGAAAAACTGTTTTTT. Translated: CASVKKKGSGGPYEKLFF.

V gene TRBV5-1 combines with J gene TRBJ2-5; D might be TRBD1 (6 bases). Between the trimmed V and J ends, which lost 4 bases and 5 bases, there was a span of 18 bases. The CDR3 has 15 residues. Germline CDR1 and CDR2: SGHRS and YFSETQ. The CDR3 protein is CASSPMSAGEETQYF. The DNA for the CDR3 is TGCGCCAGCAGCCCAATGTCCGCAGGGGAGGAGACCCAGTACTTC.

The chain joins TRBV9 to TRBJ1-1; possible D gene TRBD1, 5 bases. Trimming took 3 bases from V and 7 from J, leaving 19 bases between them. This CDR3 contains 15 residues. Germline-derived CDR1 and CDR2 are SGDLS and YYNGEE. The CDR3 nucleotides are TGTGCCAGCAGCGGACGGGGGGTTCTATGGGATGAAGCTTTCTTT. This codes for CASSGRGVLWDEAFF.

This clone was seen more than once but under ten times. J is TRBJ2-2 and V is TRBV28, with D perhaps TRBD1 (6 bases). V lost 1 base, J lost 4 bases, and 10 bases lay in between. The CDR3 has 15 residues. Germline V gene data show CDR1 as MDHEN and CDR2 as SYDVKM. CDR3 sequence (DNA): TGTGCCAGCAGTTTATCCCAGGGGTTCACCGGGGAGCTGTTTTTT. It specifies CASSLSQGFTGELFF.

The V and J genes are TRBV18 and TRBJ2-1, with D possibly TRBD2 on 6 matching bases. Trimming removed 1 base from V and 6 bases from J, with 13 bases in between. The CDR3 consists of 15 residues. Germline CDR1 reads KGHSH; CDR2 reads LQKENI. The CDR3 bases are TGTGCCAGCTCACCACTAGTATTGGGGGGCAATGAGCAGTTCTTC. Amino acids: CASSPLVLGGNEQFF.

This chain connects TRBV5-4 to TRBJ2-7, with 11 nucleotides matching TRBD1. CDR1 and CDR2 (germline): SGHNT, YYREEE (reference sequence). V was pared by 4 bases and J by 2 bases, with 8 bases of the junction left unmatched. The CDR3 covers 16 residues. The CDR3 DNA reads TGTGCCAGCAGCCTGTACCCGGGACAGGGGGCCTACGAGCAGTACTTC. Protein: CASSLYPGQGAYEQYF.

This chain links TRBV7-2 with TRBJ1-6; TRBD1 agrees at 8 bases. CDR3 length equals 16 residues. Germline V gene sequence: CDR1 SGHTA, CDR2 FQGNSA. Trimming cost V 2 bases and J 7 bases; bases outside gene matches: 7. DNA of the CDR3: TGTGCCAGCAGCTTATCTTTCAGGGGGCTGAATTCACCCCTCCACTTT. Its protein is CASSLSFRGLNSPLHF. The entire variable domain, with the rest obtained from reference TRBV7-2 and TRBJ1-6, is as follows: GAGVSQSPSNKVTEKGKDVELRCDPISGHTALYWYRQSLGQGLEFLIYFQGNSAPDKSGLPSDRFSAERTGGSVSTLTIQRTQQEDSAVYLCASSLSFRGLNSPLHFGNGTRLTVT.

The rearrangement links TRBV2 to TRBJ1-5, with D unresolved. Germline-derived CDR1 and CDR2 are SNHLY and FYNNEI. This CDR3 spans 12 amino acids. The V and J ends lost 3 bases and 4 bases respectively, with 4 bases between them. The CDR3 is CASSDLNQPQHF. The DNA of the CDR3 is TGTGCCAGCAGTGACTTAAATCAGCCCCAGCATTTT.